These 18 T cell receptor beta chains originate from one sample sequenced in a study of a mutant IDH1 vaccine in newly diagnosed glioma. For these TCRs, the target antigens are not known. Clones were read by immunoSEQ multiplex PCR, and TCRdb kept only the in-frame ones, dropping some. Among more than 55,000 clones listed, approximately 86% were seen once. Noted time point: week 5, during vaccination. Every single dose of the vaccine, 300 ug of mutant IDH1 20-mer peptide, came with topical imiquimod. The sample was PBMCs, taken from a glioma patient whose treatment included an IDH1 peptide vaccine. These receptor sequences come from a woman aged 18-29 years with glioma. Some clones in this sample may be carry-over from other donors' samples.

V usage is TRBV4-3 and J usage is TRBJ1-2; D gene unclear. The V end was cut by 2 bases, the J end by 8 bases, with 18 bases between. This CDR3 comprises 15 residues. Germline V lookup: CDR1 LGHNA, CDR2 YSLEER. The CDR3 sequence is CASSQWEGSLRGYTF. CDR3 in DNA: TGCGCCAGCAGCCAATGGGAGGGCAGCTTACGGGGCTACACCTTC.

The chain uses TRBV7-2 and TRBJ1-2; 8 nucleotides match TRBD1. This CDR3 spans 14 amino acids. CDR1 is SGHTA, CDR2 FQGNSA, per germline. J lost 5 bases, V lost 4 bases, and 6 bases had no gene match. The CDR3 is CASSSGGSKYGYTF. CDR3 coding DNA: TGTGCCAGCAGCTCAGGGGGCAGCAAGTATGGCTACACCTTC.

The chain has TRBV11-3 and TRBJ2-7, with a possible D match to TRBD2 (5 bases). The germline CDR1 and CDR2 sequences are SGHNT and YENEEA. V lost 6 bases and J lost 5, with 14 bases in between. This CDR3 comprises 13 residues. The CDR3 loop is CASREPFGDEQYF. The CDR3 DNA sequence: TGTGCCAGCAGGGAACCGTTCGGGGACGAGCAGTACTTC.

The chain combines TRBV30 with TRBJ1-2, with 9 nucleotides matching TRBD1. The V segment lost 5 bases and the J segment 6 bases; nucleotides outside the gene matches: 10. This CDR3 has 14 residues. Per germline, CDR1 GTSNPN and CDR2 SVGIG (reference sequence). The DNA for the CDR3 is TGTGCCTGGGGGGGGGACAGGGAGAAGGATGGCTACACCTTC. Its protein product is CAWGGDREKDGYTF.

CDR3 coding DNA: TGTGCCAGCAGCGACATAGGGGGTTGGCGGGAGGGCCAAAGCGAGCAGTACTTC. Protein product: CASSDIGGWREGQSEQYF. The V gene is TRBV7-2, the J gene TRBJ2-7; TRBD2 matches 9 bases. This CDR3 comprises 18 residues. From germline, CDR1 is SGHTA and CDR2 FQGNSA. The ends lost 5 bases at V and 6 bases at J; junction bases unmatched: 20.

Turning to this clone: Just one base apart from a much larger clone, this may be a read error. The genes are TRBV2 and TRBJ2-5, with 7 nucleotides matching TRBD2. The length of the CDR3 is 13 residues. CDR1 is SNHLY and CDR2 is FYNNEI in the germline V gene. Trimming at V came to 6 bases and at J to 9 bases, leaving 10 bases not matched to a gene. The CDR3 sequence: CASRVGPAGSQYF. The DNA of the CDR3 is TGTGCCAGCAGGGTGGGGCCAGCGGGATCCCAGTACTTC.

About this clone: Given a far larger clone just one base away, this is likely a sequencing read error. The same CDR3 is also encoded by other DNA sequences in this sample. This chain joins TRBV25-1 and TRBJ1-5; D is perhaps TRBD1 (6 bases). V lost 6 bases and J 3 bases, leaving 12 bases between the germline ends. From germline, CDR1 is MGHDK and CDR2 SYGVNS. This CDR3 spans 14 amino acids. The CDR3 DNA sequence: TGTGCCAGCAGCGAAGGGGGAGTCAATCAGCCCCAGCATTTT. Translation: CASSEGGVNQPQHF.

The gene calls are TRBV6-4 and TRBJ2-3; D may correspond to TRBD1 or TRBD2 (5 bases each). Per germline, CDR1 MRHNA and CDR2 SNTAGT. Trimming took 1 base from V and 5 from J, leaving 10 bases between them. The CDR3 extends over 14 amino acids. DNA of the CDR3: TGTGCCAGCAGTGACTGGGGGTGGGTAGATACGCAGTATTTT. Its translation is CASSDWGWVDTQYF.

The chain carries TRBV4-3 and TRBJ1-5, with D hard to call. CDR1 LGHNA and CDR2 YSLEER come from the germline V gene. The V gene lost 0 bases and the J gene lost 7 bases, with 7 bases spanning the gap. The CDR3 is made up of 13 amino acids. This CDR3 is CASSQDLIQPQHF. As DNA, the CDR3 is TGCGCCAGCAGCCAAGATCTAATCCAGCCCCAGCATTTT.

CDR3 sequence reads: CASSQVAGQGYDTQYF. The CDR3 nucleotides read TGTGCCAGCAGCCAAGTAGCGGGACAGGGGTACGATACGCAGTATTTT. The chain is built from TRBV4-2 and TRBJ2-3; 10 bases are a match to TRBD1. This CDR3 spans 16 amino acids. From germline, CDR1 is LGHNA and CDR2 YNFKEQ. J lost 6 bases, V lost 1 base, and 7 bases had no gene match.

The CDR3, as DNA: TGTGCCAGCATCTCGGACGTCCGCGGGGAGCTGTTTTTT. Translation: CASISDVRGELFF. This chain joins TRBV2 and TRBJ2-2; D gene ambiguous. Trimming left V 7 bases short and J 7 bases short, with 13 bases between. The CDR3 covers 13 residues. CDR1 is SNHLY and CDR2 is FYNNEI in the germline V gene.

A single count supports this clone. The rearrangement links TRBV5-6 to TRBJ2-5; TRBD2 matches 9 bases. There are 15 residues in the CDR3. Trimming removed 4 bases from V and 5 bases from J; junction bases left unmatched: 9. Per germline, CDR1 SGHDT and CDR2 YYEEEE. This CDR3 reads CASSGAGGGGETQYF. The CDR3 DNA follows: TGTGCCAGCAGCGGGGCGGGGGGGGGAGGGGAGACCCAGTACTTC.

This clone showed up just once. The chain is built from TRBV6-6 and TRBJ2-7; a weak D match, TRBD2 (5 bases). Trimming stripped 5 bases from V and 2 bases from J, with 10 bases between. Germline V gene data show CDR1 as MNHNY and CDR2 as SVGAGI (reference sequence). The CDR3 totals 13 residues. The DNA of the CDR3 is TGTGCCAGCAGTCGCAGCGGTACCTACGAGCAGTACTTC. This gives the protein CASSRSGTYEQYF.

The chain links TRBV29-1 to TRBJ1-1; D is uncertain. V was cut by 4 bases and J by 1 base, with 10 bases left in between. The CDR3 is made up of 13 amino acids. CDR1 and CDR2 (germline): SQVTM, ANQGSEA. In DNA, the CDR3 is TGCAGCGTTGGGTCTGGGCCGAACACTGAAGCTTTCTTT. Protein sequence: CSVGSGPNTEAFF.

The chain employs TRBV5-4 and TRBJ2-7, with a weak D call TRBD1 (6 bases). V was cut by 2 bases and J by 5 bases, with 8 bases left in between. The CDR3 runs 12 residues. Per the germline V gene, CDR1 is SGHNT and CDR2 is YYREEE (reference sequence). CDR3 in amino acids: CASSLRQDEQYF. DNA for the CDR3: TGTGCCAGCAGCTTAAGACAGGACGAGCAGTACTTC.

Worth noting for this clone: The sample contains more than one DNA sequence encoding this CDR3. J is TRBJ2-7 and V is TRBV5-4; TRBD2 agrees at 11 bases. Germline CDR1 and CDR2: SGHNT and YYREEE (reference sequence). This CDR3 region has 15 residues. Trimming cost V 4 bases and J 2 bases; bases outside gene matches: 5. The CDR3 DNA follows: TGTGCCAGCAGCCCCGGGACTAGCGGTACCTACGAGCAGTACTTC. Residues: CASSPGTSGTYEQYF.

The chain employs TRBV2 and TRBJ1-4; D might be TRBD1 (5 bases). Germline lookup yields CDR1 SNHLY and CDR2 FYNNEI. V lost 4 bases and J 9 bases, leaving 15 bases between the germline ends. The length of the CDR3 is 14 residues. CDR3 sequence: CASSGGDSIKKLFF. DNA for the CDR3: TGTGCCAGCAGTGGCGGAGACAGTATTAAAAAACTGTTTTTT.

The genes are TRBV2 and TRBJ2-3; D is unresolved. This CDR3 is built from 15 residues. CDR1 and CDR2 from the germline V gene are SNHLY and FYNNEI. The V and J ends lost 6 bases and 1 base respectively, with 14 bases between them. The CDR3 nucleotides are TGTGCCAGCAGCCCAGAAGGCAGCGGCACAGATACGCAGTATTTT. It specifies CASSPEGSGTDTQYF.